A selection of T cell receptor beta chains follows, all from one sample in a study of CD8+CD57+ T cells in acquired aplastic anemia. TCRdb passed the reads through MiXCR, listing each CDR3 protein once. Seen here are roughly 86,000 distinct CDR3 sequences, roughly half observed once, and the top ten hold approximately 62%. Sequences were obtained from sorted CD4+, CD8+, or CD8+CD57+ T cells (not recorded which) from PBMCs. The receptors come from a human donor in good health, serving as a control. Both conserved end residues are trimmed from each CDR3. The order of the fields is V gene, CDR3 length, J gene, CDR3 protein.

TRBV5-1	18	TRBJ1-4	ASSAVPLTRDGATNEKLF
TRBV24-1	12	TRBJ2-2	ATGDRSNTGELF
TRBV10-1	11	TRBJ1-1	ASSEIQGGEAF
TRBV24-1	12	TRBJ2-7	ATSDGTSSYEQY
TRBV20-1	11	TRBJ2-5	SARDFERETQY
TRBV25-1	14	TRBJ1-2	ASSEYGPTGDYGYT
TRBV2	12	TRBJ2-7	AGAPDRVSYEQY
TRBV15	12	TRBJ2-1	ATSKDGTYNEQF
TRBV6-5	11	TRBJ1-1	ASSPSGGTEAF
TRBV4-1	13	TRBJ1-1	ASSQVGSGNTEAF
TRBV29-1	12	TRBJ1-2	SVEDRHANYGYT
TRBV30	13	TRBJ1-2	AWSVSFDRVDGYA
TRBV27	14	TRBJ2-7	ASSLSGTSGVYEQY
TRBV20-1	10	TRBJ2-7	SANRDSWEQY
TRBV9	14	TRBJ2-2	ASSVGTSAYTGELL
TRBV11-1	13	TRBJ2-3	ASSLDTSRIDTRY
TRBV29-1	12	TRBJ1-2	SVLDPQIPYGYT
TRBV19	12	TRBJ1-4	ASSRSGTNEKLF
TRBV14	12	TRBJ1-4	ASNKLGPNEKLF
TRBV29-1	12	TRBJ1-2	SVDWTGGNYGYT
TRBV7-6	11	TRBJ2-5	ASSDGTGETQY
TRBV7-9	14	TRBJ1-6	ASSLPTAGVASPLH
TRBV7-8	10	TRBJ1-1	ASSPRPREAF
TRBV5-1	12	TRBJ2-1	ASSLIPAHNEQF
TRBV9	14	TRBJ2-7	ASSVGPQRAPGEQY
TRBV25-1	17	TRBJ1-5	ASSAAPTLIGDSNQPQH
TRBV15	13	TRBJ1-5	ATSSDRNSNQPQH
TRBV9	12	TRBJ2-7	ASSEGGAAYEQY
TRBV10-1	13	TRBJ1-4	ASSLGTGRNEKLF
TRBV2	14	TRBJ1-2	ASRERDRGNNYGYT
TRBV19	13	TRBJ1-5	ASSISPTTNQPQH
TRBV6-4	12	TRBJ2-1	ASSPGQGAREQF
TRBV7-9	10	TRBJ1-2	ASSGDVYGYT
TRBV9	11	TRBJ1-2	ASSVAGGCGYT
TRBV25-1	13	TRBJ2-3	ASGLAGEVLDTQY
TRBV25-1	11	TRBJ2-3	ASATRNGDTQY
TRBV25-1	13	TRBJ2-3	ASSPSPGAGDTQY
TRBV27	12	TRBJ1-2	ASSPTGGGYGYT
TRBV4-1	15	TRBJ1-2	AGSQEPPGQGRNGYT
TRBV10-3	9	TRBJ2-2	AIKSGGELF
TRBV4-2	18	TRBJ2-1	ASSPTTGGLAGRSYNEQF
TRBV10-3	12	TRBJ2-7	AISGAGTTGEQY
TRBV25-1	13	TRBJ2-3	ASSPQRGRTDTQY
TRBV25-1	13	TRBJ2-7	ASSLGGGGVDEQY
TRBV9	10	TRBJ2-7	ASSQGPYEQY
TRBV10-3	12	TRBJ2-7	AIRPSDGPGEQY
TRBV5-4	12	TRBJ1-2	ASSPGQTLYGYT